This T cell receptor (beta chain) originates from a study of beta chain features in type 1 diabetes. Findings and caveats of the study: Patients with Type 1 diabetes showed moderately but significantly shorter TCRB CDR3s in all four CD4+ subsets.

Via CD45RO/CCR7/CD25/CD127/CD95/CD27, cells of the CD4+ naive, central memory, regulatory and stem cell-like memory subsets were sorted. The sample holds a few counts of this clone. The antigen is not known. V lost 5 bases to trimming and J lost 6 bases; unmatched junction nucleotides: 11. This CDR3 spans 15 amino acids. Germline CDR1 reads LNHDA; CDR2 reads SQIVND (reference sequence). Since all of the isolated RNA was reverse transcribed, expressed TCRB transcripts were what got sequenced. Clones were read by immunoSEQ multiplex PCR, and TCRdb kept only the in-frame ones, dropping some. The repertoire has about 170,000 clones, approximately 8% of them found once; the top ten carry roughly 0.97%.

The sample consisted of central memory CD4+ T cells from blood. The clonotype was recovered from a woman aged 40-49 years with type 1 diabetes. V usage is TRBV19 and J usage is TRBJ2-7; 9 bases match TRBD1. CDR3 nucleotides: TGTGCCAGTAGTCCACAGGGGGCACGGGCTGGCGAGCAGTACTTC. Translating it yields CASSPQGARAGEQYF. The complete variable domain, with remaining parts taken from reference TRBV19 and TRBJ2-7, reads DGGITQSPKYLFRKEGQNVTLSCEQNLNHDAMYWYRQDPGQGLRLIYYSQIVNDFQKGDIAEGYSVSREKKESFPLTVTSAQKNPTAFYLCASSPQGARAGEQYFGPGTRLTVT.